This passage covers 28 T cell receptor beta chains from one sample sequenced in a study of cytomegalovirus exposure and HLA in healthy donors. The PCR employed 60 Vbeta primers together with 13 Jbeta primers. Sequenced by immunoSEQ multiplex PCR; TCRdb stores in-frame clones only, minus some. This sample yields about 150,000 clones, of which approximately 79% are seen a single time; 5% to 6.5% belongs to the top ten. The sequenced sample was PBMCs. Receptors were obtained from a man aged 50 to 60 in good health and CMV-seropositive.

The chain has TRBV5-5 and TRBJ2-7; possible D gene TRBD1, 6 bases. The V end was cut by 0 bases, the J end by 6 bases, with 10 bases between. Germline CDR1 SGHKS, CDR2 YYEKEE (reference sequence). CDR3 length equals 13 residues. The DNA for the CDR3 is TGTGCCAGCAGCTTGGAACAGGGCGGCGAGCAGTACTTC. Residues: CASSLEQGGEQYF.

The table lists this clone with a few counts. The V gene is TRBV30, the J gene TRBJ2-7; the D gene is possibly TRBD2 (6 bases). Trimming took 0 bases from V and 1 from J, leaving 19 bases between them. The V gene's germline CDR1 is GTSNPN and CDR2 SVGIG (reference sequence). The CDR3 length is 17 residues. The CDR3 nucleotides are TGTGCCTGGAGTGTTTCAGTAGCGGTTAGTGGGTCCTACGAGCAGTACTTC. It is translated as CAWSVSVAVSGSYEQYF.

A single count supports this clone. J is TRBJ2-5 and V is TRBV29-1; TRBD1 agrees at 10 bases. Germline CDR1 is SQVTM and CDR2 is ANQGSEA. V lost 8 bases, J lost 5 bases, and 11 bases stayed unmatched. The CDR3 loop spans 14 amino acids. The CDR3 region is CSLRDRGVGETQYF. The DNA of the CDR3 is TGCAGCCTCCGGGACAGGGGAGTAGGGGAGACCCAGTACTTC.

This clone was picked up a small number of times. The J gene is TRBJ2-5, the V gene TRBV28, with a tentative D call TRBD1 (6 bases). The CDR3 totals 15 residues. Trimming removed 4 bases at V and 2 bases at J, with 14 bases between. Germline V gene data show CDR1 as MDHEN and CDR2 as SYDVKM. The chain's CDR3 is CASSSAGTSQETQYF. The CDR3 coding sequence is TGTGCCAGCAGTTCCGCCGGGACATCGCAAGAGACCCAGTACTTC.

The chain carries TRBV7-3 and TRBJ2-3; 9 bases align to TRBD2. This CDR3 has 16 residues. V was clipped by 1 base and J by 2 bases; unmatched bases: 4. Per the germline V gene, CDR1 is SGHTA and CDR2 is FQGTGA. CDR3 residues: CASSLMAGGVTDTQYF. DNA for the CDR3: TGTGCCAGCAGCTTAATGGCGGGAGGGGTCACAGATACGCAGTATTTT.

The chain employs TRBV5-1 and TRBJ2-5; TRBD2 aligns across 12 bases. The J call could be wrong; TRBJ2-7 is a better fit for the DNA end. Germline CDR1 SGHRS, CDR2 YFSETQ. The CDR3 is 18 residues long. The CDR3 loop reads CASSRGTSGSKNPYEQYF. As DNA, the CDR3 is TGCGCCAGCAGCCGTGGGACTAGCGGGTCGAAGAATCCGTACGAGCAGTACTTC.

J is TRBJ2-3 and V is TRBV27; TRBD2 aligns across 10 bases. The CDR3 totals 15 residues. Germline CDR1 MNHEY, CDR2 SMNVEV (reference sequence). The V gene end was trimmed by 6 bases and the J gene end by 3 bases; junction bases not matched to a gene: 6. In DNA form, the CDR3 reads TGTGCCAGCAGGCTAGCGGGAGCCGGGACAGATACGCAGTATTTT. Its translation is CASRLAGAGTDTQYF.

The chain employs TRBV6-5 and TRBJ2-7, with D possibly matching TRBD2 (7 bases). Trimming stripped 6 bases from V and 5 bases from J, with 20 bases between. The CDR3 has 15 residues. CDR1 is MNHEY, CDR2 SVGAGI, per germline. CDR3 amino acids: CASRKVDRGGDEQYF. CDR3 nucleotide sequence: TGTGCCAGCAGGAAAGTGGACAGAGGGGGGGACGAGCAGTACTTC.

This clone was seen just once. The genes are TRBV12-5 and TRBJ1-1, with TRBD1 as a possible D gene (6 bases). Germline CDR1 is LGHNT and CDR2 is FRNRAP. CDR3 length: 14 residues. V was shortened by 7 bases and J by 4 bases, with 16 bases between the two germline ends. For the CDR3, the DNA is TGTGCTAGTGCCGCTACAGGGTGGGGCACTGAAGCTTTCTTT. This encodes CASAATGWGTEAFF.

V is TRBV28 and J is TRBJ1-1; TRBD1 matches 12 bases. Germline values: CDR1 MDHEN, CDR2 SYDVKM. CDR3 size: 17 residues. The junction had 5 bases not matched to a gene; V was cut back by 2 bases and J by 1 base. This chain's CDR3 is CASSLEGQGAWNTEAFF. CDR3 DNA sequence: TGTGCCAGCAGTTTAGAGGGACAGGGGGCATGGAACACTGAAGCTTTCTTT.

The chain joins TRBV10-3 to TRBJ2-2; 9 bases are a match to TRBD1. CDR3 length: 16 residues. Per germline, CDR1 ENHRY and CDR2 SYGVKD. V lost 3 bases and J lost 4; bases outside the gene matches: 6. The CDR3 loop is CAISELGQGSTGELFF. DNA for the CDR3: TGTGCCATCAGTGAACTTGGACAGGGGAGCACCGGGGAGCTGTTTTTT.

This chain joins TRBV30 and TRBJ2-1; 7 nucleotides match TRBD1. Trimming at V came to 5 bases and at J to 9 bases, leaving 16 bases not matched to a gene. This CDR3 has 15 amino acids. CDR1 and CDR2 from the germline V gene are GTSNPN and SVGIG (reference sequence). CDR3 bases: TGTGCCTGGTATACGGGACAGATAATTGGTGGTGAGCAGTTCTTC. It is translated as CAWYTGQIIGGEQFF.

V gene TRBV7-9 combines with J gene TRBJ1-1, with D possibly TRBD1 on 5 matching bases. The germline V gene has CDR1 SEHNR and CDR2 FQNEAQ (reference sequence). Trimming took off 2 bases at V and 5 bases at J, with 15 bases between the two ends. This CDR3 is 15 amino acids long. CDR3 DNA: TGTGCCAGCAGCTTATCATCCGCGGGGGGGACTGAAGCTTTCTTT. The encoded protein is CASSLSSAGGTEAFF.

This chain uses TRBV2 with TRBJ2-5, with D possibly being TRBD1 (6 bases). The germline V gene encodes CDR1 SNHLY and CDR2 FYNNEI. Trimming removed 7 bases from V and 2 bases from J, with 11 bases in between. The CDR3 loop spans 13 amino acids. This CDR3 is CASTRGGQETQYF. CDR3 sequence (DNA): TGTGCCAGCACCAGGGGCGGGCAAGAGACCCAGTACTTC.

This chain connects TRBV7-9 to TRBJ1-2; no reliable D call. Germline V CDR1 and CDR2: SEHNR, FQNEAQ (reference sequence). The ends were cut back, 5 bases at V and 2 bases at J, with 21 bases in the middle. The CDR3 has 17 residues. The CDR3 spells CASSLLSYSDTNYGYTF. The CDR3 DNA is TGTGCCAGCAGCCTACTCAGCTATAGTGACACGAACTATGGCTACACCTTC.

The chain is built from TRBV6-6 and TRBJ2-1; a weak D match, TRBD1 (6 bases). V was shortened by 5 bases and J by 10 bases, with 15 bases between the two germline ends. The CDR3 covers 13 residues. Per the germline V gene, CDR1 is MNHNY and CDR2 is SVGAGI (reference sequence). Here the CDR3 DNA reads TGTGCCAGCAGTCCAGTCCGTGGGACAGAGCAGTTCTTC. Amino acid sequence: CASSPVRGTEQFF.

The rearrangement links TRBV29-1 to TRBJ1-5, with D maybe TRBD1 (6 bases). The CDR3 is made up of 13 amino acids. V lost 7 bases, J lost 5 bases, and 15 bases lay in between. CDR1 SQVTM and CDR2 ANQGSEA come from the germline V gene. CDR3 nucleotide sequence: TGCAGCGCCGTCCAGGGGTATGATCAGCCCCAGCATTTT. Protein: CSAVQGYDQPQHF.

The chain joins TRBV5-6 to TRBJ2-7, with 7 bases fitting TRBD2. Germline trimming cut 4 bases from V and 4 bases from J; bases unmatched to any gene: 20. This CDR3 has 18 residues. The germline V gene has CDR1 SGHDT and CDR2 YYEEEE. The CDR3 is CASSPLGRELAGEYEQYF. The CDR3 bases are TGTGCCAGCAGCCCATTGGGCCGGGAGTTGGCGGGAGAGTACGAGCAGTACTTC. Complete variable domain (other parts from reference TRBV5-6 and TRBJ2-7): DAGVTQSPTHLIKTRGQQVTLRCSPKSGHDTVSWYQQALGQGPQFIFQYYEEEERQRGNFPDRFSGHQFPNYSSELNVNALLLGDSALYLCASSPLGRELAGEYEQYFGPGTRLTVT.

The chain couples TRBV21-1 to TRBJ2-7; the table names TRBD1, a call not compared with the DNA. TRBV21-1 is a recognized pseudogene. This CDR3 region has 15 residues. The CDR3 protein is CASSKTRQEGYEQYF. The CDR3, as DNA: TGTGCCAGCAGCAAAACTAGACAGGAAGGGTACGAGCAGTACTTC.

A remark on this clone: A read error may produce the germline difference seen at one junction end. Other DNA sequences within the sample encode an identical CDR3. The chain links TRBV2 to TRBJ1-5, with 7 bases lining up with TRBD1. Per germline, CDR1 SNHLY and CDR2 FYNNEI. This CDR3 is built from 13 residues. In DNA form, the CDR3 reads TGTGCCAGCAGGGGACAGTTCAATCAGCCCCAGCACTTT. Residues: CASRGQFNQPQHF.

This chain uses TRBV7-9 with TRBJ1-2; the D gene is possibly TRBD1 (5 bases). The CDR3 is 13 residues long. With 3 bases removed from V and 6 bases from J, the gap between germline ends came to 11 bases. The germline V gene encodes CDR1 SEHNR and CDR2 FQNEAQ (reference sequence). The CDR3 DNA reads as TGTGCCAGCAGCTTTCCAGGGTCTGATGGCTACACCTTC. It specifies CASSFPGSDGYTF.

The V call is TRBV28, the J call TRBJ1-4; D call uncertain. Trimming stripped 6 bases from V and 4 bases from J, with 21 bases between. In germline, CDR1 is MDHEN, CDR2 SYDVKM. The CDR3 totals 17 residues. CDR3: CASSQRVAARGNEKLFF. The DNA for the CDR3 is TGTGCCAGCAGCCAGAGGGTGGCGGCCCGGGGTAATGAAAAACTGTTTTTT.

The chain recombines TRBV25-1 with TRBJ2-7; TRBD1 is a possible D gene (6 bases). Trimming left V 4 bases short and J 2 bases short, with 21 bases between. Germline V gene data show CDR1 as MGHDK and CDR2 as SYGVNS. CDR3 length: 17 amino acids. The CDR3 DNA is TGTGCCAGCAGTGGACTCGGCGACAGGAGACCAACCTACGAGCAGTACTTC. It translates to CASSGLGDRRPTYEQYF.

The V gene is TRBV19, the J gene TRBJ1-5; D is perhaps TRBD1 (5 bases). Trimming removed 4 bases at V and 0 bases at J, with 10 bases between. The germline CDR1 and CDR2 sequences are LNHDA and SQIVND (reference sequence). The CDR3 has 15 amino acids. This chain's CDR3 is CASSKGINSNQPQHF. DNA for the CDR3: TGTGCCAGTAGTAAGGGGATCAATAGCAATCAGCCCCAGCATTTT.

The chain carries TRBV6-5 and TRBJ1-6; unclear D gene. Trimming cost V 2 bases and J 10 bases, with 9 bases left between them. The CDR3 is 13 residues long. Germline loops: CDR1 MNHEY, CDR2 SVGAGI. CDR3 nucleotides: TGTGCCAGCAGTTACGCAAGGGAGTCACCCCTCCACTTT. Protein sequence: CASSYARESPLHF.

This clone showed up just once. The CDR3 coding sequence is TGTGCCAGCAGCTTAGCGGGCAGGGATACGCAGTATTTT. This codes for CASSLAGRDTQYF. The chain couples TRBV7-6 to TRBJ2-3; D not certain. CDR3 length: 13 amino acids. V lost 0 bases and J lost 6, with 7 bases in between. The germline V gene has CDR1 SGHVS and CDR2 FNYEAQ.

V and J are TRBV18 and TRBJ1-1; 8 nucleotides agree with TRBD1. The ends lost 3 bases at V and 3 bases at J; junction bases unmatched: 6. Germline CDR1 and CDR2: KGHSH and LQKENI. This CDR3 has 15 residues. In nucleotides, the CDR3 is TGTGCCAGCTCACCTTCCCAGGGGGCGTACACTGAAGCTTTCTTT. Protein sequence: CASSPSQGAYTEAFF. The variable domain in full, completed from reference TRBV18 and TRBJ1-1, reads NAGVMQNPRHLVRRRGQEARLRCSPMKGHSHVYWYRQLPEEGLKFMVYLQKENIIDESGMPKERFSAEFPKEGPSILRIQQVVRGDSAAYFCASSPSQGAYTEAFFGQGTRLTVV.

The chain is built from TRBV30 and TRBJ2-3, with TRBD1 identical over 10 bases. This CDR3 is 15 amino acids long. V was clipped by 2 bases and J by 3 bases; unmatched bases: 5. The germline V gene encodes CDR1 GTSNPN and CDR2 SVGIG (reference sequence). The CDR3 loop reads CAWSRGTGETDTQYF. CDR3 DNA: TGTGCCTGGAGTAGGGGGACAGGGGAAACAGATACGCAGTATTTT. The whole variable domain, remainder taken from reference TRBV30 and TRBJ2-3, is SQTIHQWPATLVQPVGSPLSLECTVEGTSNPNLYWYRQAAGRGLQLLFYSVGIGQISSEVPQNLSASRPQDRQFILSSKKLLLSDSGFYLCAWSRGTGETDTQYFGPGTRLTVL.